This TCR beta chain was retrieved from a study of blood T cell repertoires in COVID-19. CDR1 is MDHEN, CDR2 SYDVKM, per germline. Germline trimming cut 7 bases from V and 9 bases from J; bases unmatched to any gene: 14. This CDR3 contains 14 residues. Produced via immunoSEQ multiplex PCR; TCRdb's table is partial and in-frame only. The table shows 200,000 to 250,000 clones, with less than 90% occurring only once. This TCR derives from an older woman with active or convalescent COVID-19. The chain recombines TRBV28 with TRBJ1-2; 7 bases are shared with TRBD1. The sequenced sample was peripheral blood. CDR3 bases: TGTGCCAGCAAATTGCCGGGGGCAGGGGGTCGCTACACCTTC. As protein: CASKLPGAGGRYTF.